This TCR beta chain derives from a study of cytomegalovirus exposure and HLA in healthy donors. Overall study: HLA-typed donors contributed 65 million to 85 million unique TCRs, which were held in an early data release.

Germline V gene data show CDR1 as KGHSH and CDR2 as LQKENI. The CDR3 totals 13 residues. V was pared by 0 bases and J by 5 bases, with 7 bases between. General study points: A later analysis linked a missense DCLRE1C variant to TCR beta V- and J-gene trimming. Several top significant clusters appeared, in a later analysis, to be linked to common viral pathogens. Fewer N-insertions (relative to the roughly 700-donor mean) were reportedly seen in an Asian-associated ancestry cluster in a later analysis.

The PCR had 60 Vbeta and 13 Jbeta primers. Sequencing used immunoSEQ multiplex PCR; TCRdb keeps in-frame clones, though not all of them. In total, the table holds 150,000 to 200,000 clones. Regarding this clone: Antigen: not known.

Material for sequencing was PBMCs. The TCR sequence derives from a young woman in good health and CMV-seropositive. This rearrangement joins TRBV18 to TRBJ2-5; D is ambiguous. In DNA, the CDR3 is TGTGCCAGCTCACCACCCTCAGCGGAGACCCAGTACTTC. It specifies CASSPPSAETQYF. Full variable domain (remainder filled in from reference TRBV18 and TRBJ2-5): NAGVMQNPRHLVRRRGQEARLRCSPMKGHSHVYWYRQLPEEGLKFMVYLQKENIIDESGMPKERFSAEFPKEGPSILRIQQVVRGDSAAYFCASSPPSAETQYFGPGTRLLVL.